The 17 T cell receptor beta chains below all came from one sample that was sequenced in a study of shared clonotypes between healthy human individuals. The assay was immunoSEQ multiplex PCR, and TCRdb's table has in-frame clones only and misses some. This repertoire shows roughly 1,500,000 clones, 98% to 99% found once; its top ten account for about 0.35%. Material for sequencing was naive CD4+ T cells sorted from blood. Subset in this sample: CD45RA+ positively selected. The source is a young man in good health.

Concerning this clone: The same CDR3 is also encoded by other DNA sequences in this sample. This chain uses TRBV6-4 with TRBJ2-3, with TRBD2 matching 12 bases. The CDR3 covers 15 residues. Germline-derived CDR1 and CDR2 are MRHNA and SNTAGT. The J segment lost 4 bases and the V segment lost 5 bases, leaving 4 bases of the junction unmatched. The CDR3 sequence is CASSPLAGGPDTQYF. CDR3 nucleotide sequence: TGTGCCAGCAGTCCTCTAGCGGGAGGGCCAGATACGCAGTATTTT.

This rearrangement joins TRBV18 to TRBJ2-2; no firm D call. Deletions cut 2 bases from V and 3 bases from J, with 7 bases between. Germline-derived CDR1 and CDR2 are KGHSH and LQKENI. This CDR3 has 14 amino acids. The CDR3 DNA reads as TGTGCCAGCTCACCATTCTCGGACACCGGGGAGCTGTTTTTT. Amino acids: CASSPFSDTGELFF.

The gene calls are TRBV5-4 and TRBJ2-7, with D possibly being TRBD2 (5 bases). CDR3 size: 14 residues. V gave up 4 bases and J gave up 0 bases, with 11 bases separating them. CDR1 SGHNT and CDR2 YYREEE come from the germline V gene (reference sequence). This chain's CDR3 is CASSVGITSYEQYF. The CDR3 bases are TGTGCCAGCAGCGTCGGGATAACCTCCTACGAGCAGTACTTC. Based on the CDR3 plus reference TRBV5-4 and TRBJ2-7, the full variable domain is ETGVTQSPTHLIKTRGQQVTLRCSSQSGHNTVSWYQQALGQGPQFIFQYYREEENGRGNFPPRFSGLQFPNYSSELNVNALELDDSALYLCASSVGITSYEQYFGPGTRLTVT.

The V gene is TRBV30, the J gene TRBJ1-3; 8 nucleotides line up with TRBD1. Germline trimming cut 5 bases from V and 7 bases from J; bases unmatched to any gene: 7. CDR3 length: 13 amino acids. The V gene's germline CDR1 is GTSNPN and CDR2 SVGIG (reference sequence). The CDR3 region has the DNA TGTGCCTGGGGCAGGGGGCTGCGGAACACCATATATTTT. This translates into CAWGRGLRNTIYF.

The J gene is TRBJ2-5, the V gene TRBV7-8; tentatively, D is TRBD2 (5 bases). Germline CDR1 SGHVS, CDR2 FQNEAQ. The CDR3 consists of 14 residues. Trimming cost V 2 bases and J 5 bases, with 12 bases left between them. The CDR3: CASSLRAGSETQYF. The CDR3 DNA follows: TGTGCCAGCAGCTTAAGGGCGGGTTCTGAGACCCAGTACTTC.

This chain links TRBV6-4 with TRBJ2-7; 9 nucleotides line up with TRBD2. CDR1 is MRHNA, CDR2 SNTAGT, per germline. With 4 bases clipped from V and 6 bases from J, the junction kept 7 bases outside the gene matches. The length of the CDR3 is 14 residues. CDR3 loop: CASSVLAGESEQYF. CDR3 nucleotides: TGTGCCAGCAGTGTGTTAGCGGGAGAATCCGAGCAGTACTTC.

V usage is TRBV29-1 and J usage is TRBJ2-3, with TRBD2 as a possible D gene (6 bases). The CDR3 has 16 amino acids. Trimming took off 4 bases at V and 5 bases at J, with 22 bases between the two ends. CDR1 SQVTM and CDR2 ANQGSEA come from the germline V gene. The CDR3 DNA reads as TGCAGCGTTGGACGGAACTCCGGGAGTGGTGTAGATACGCAGTATTTT. Translating it yields CSVGRNSGSGVDTQYF.

The chain combines TRBV5-1 with TRBJ1-1, with D unresolved. Trimming shortened V by 7 bases and J by 7 bases, and 17 bases separated the two germline ends. Germline lookup yields CDR1 SGHRS and CDR2 YFSETQ. This CDR3 region has 13 residues. CDR3 sequence reads: CASGSALTSEAFF. The DNA for the CDR3 is TGCGCCAGCGGGTCCGCTCTAACAAGTGAAGCTTTCTTT.

The V and J genes are TRBV2 and TRBJ1-4; D gene ambiguous. Trimming took 5 bases from V and 1 from J, leaving 14 bases between them. Germline CDR1 reads SNHLY; CDR2 reads FYNNEI. This CDR3 is 16 amino acids long. This CDR3 reads CASSQTPEGTNEKLFF. DNA of the CDR3: TGTGCCAGCAGTCAGACACCAGAGGGAACTAATGAAAAACTGTTTTTT.

CDR3: CASSRYRANTGELFF. The CDR3 bases are TGTGCCAGCAGCCGCTACCGCGCGAACACCGGGGAGCTGTTTTTT. This chain connects TRBV5-8 to TRBJ2-2, with unresolved D. The V end lost 4 bases, the J end lost 0 bases, and 10 bases lay between the germline ends. CDR3 length equals 15 residues. The germline CDR1 and CDR2 sequences are SGHTS and YDEGEE. Looking up the rest from reference TRBV5-8 and TRBJ2-2 gives the full variable domain: EAGVTQSPTHLIKTRGQQATLRCSPISGHTSVYWYQQALGLGLQFLLWYDEGEERNRGNFPPRFSGRQFPNYSSELNVNALELEDSALYLCASSRYRANTGELFFGEGSRLTVL.

The chain joins TRBV6-1 to TRBJ2-6; no firm D call. The CDR3 contains 14 residues. The germline V gene has CDR1 MNHNS and CDR2 SASEGT. Trimming left V 6 bases short and J 2 bases short, with 8 bases between. In DNA, the CDR3 is TGTGCCAGCAGCCCGTCAACTGGGGCCAACGTCCTGACTTTC. This gives the protein CASSPSTGANVLTF.

This chain's CDR3 is CASSVAVVNTEAFF. CDR3 DNA sequence: TGTGCCAGCAGCGTAGCGGTGGTGAACACTGAAGCTTTCTTT. The chain couples TRBV9 to TRBJ1-1; D not resolved. V lost 0 bases, J lost 0 bases, and 6 bases lay in between. The length of the CDR3 is 14 residues. Per the germline V gene, CDR1 is SGDLS and CDR2 is YYNGEE.

This chain links TRBV9 with TRBJ2-2, with 11 bases that match TRBD2. The J segment lost 0 bases and the V segment lost 3 bases, leaving 7 bases of the junction unmatched. CDR3 size: 18 residues. Germline loops: CDR1 SGDLS, CDR2 YYNGEE. The DNA for the CDR3 is TGTGCCAGCAGCGCCCTTAGCGGGAGGGCCGCGAACACCGGGGAGCTGTTTTTT. Translated, it gives CASSALSGRAANTGELFF. Full variable domain (missing parts from reference TRBV9 and TRBJ2-2): DSGVTQTPKHLITATGQRVTLRCSPRSGDLSVYWYQQSLDQGLQFLIQYYNGEERAKGNILERFSAQQFPDLHSELNLSSLELGDSALYFCASSALSGRAANTGELFFGEGSRLTVL.

The chain carries TRBV11-2 and TRBJ1-5; possible D gene TRBD1, 5 bases. V gave up 5 bases and J gave up 2 bases, with 16 bases separating them. There are 16 residues in the CDR3. Looked up from germline, CDR1 is SGHAT and CDR2 is FQNNGV. CDR3 amino acids: CASSQHTGPGNQPQHF. DNA of the CDR3: TGTGCCAGCAGCCAGCACACAGGTCCGGGCAATCAGCCCCAGCATTTT.

The CDR3 loop reads CASSLGTGRDYGYTF. CDR3 DNA sequence: TGCGCCAGCAGCTTGGGGACAGGGAGGGACTATGGCTACACCTTC. The gene calls are TRBV5-1 and TRBJ1-2, with 8 bases aligning to TRBD1. CDR3 length equals 15 residues. V was pared by 0 bases and J by 3 bases, with 4 bases of the junction left unmatched. The V gene's germline CDR1 is SGHRS and CDR2 YFSETQ.

This chain connects TRBV15 to TRBJ1-3; no firm D call. Trimming took 5 bases from V and 0 from J, leaving 11 bases between them. The length of the CDR3 is 15 residues. In germline, CDR1 is LNHNV, CDR2 YYDKDF (reference sequence). CDR3 DNA: TGTGCCACCAGCCCCCCGGCAAACTCTGGAAACACCATATATTTT. Its protein product is CATSPPANSGNTIYF.

CDR3 in amino acids: CASSSGTVFNQPQHF. The CDR3 DNA reads as TGTGCCAGCAGTTCGGGGACCGTCTTCAATCAGCCCCAGCATTTT. This chain uses TRBV2 with TRBJ1-5; D perhaps matches TRBD1 (5 bases). V shed 5 bases and J shed 3 bases, with 14 bases lying between them. This CDR3 region has 15 residues. Germline loops: CDR1 SNHLY, CDR2 FYNNEI.